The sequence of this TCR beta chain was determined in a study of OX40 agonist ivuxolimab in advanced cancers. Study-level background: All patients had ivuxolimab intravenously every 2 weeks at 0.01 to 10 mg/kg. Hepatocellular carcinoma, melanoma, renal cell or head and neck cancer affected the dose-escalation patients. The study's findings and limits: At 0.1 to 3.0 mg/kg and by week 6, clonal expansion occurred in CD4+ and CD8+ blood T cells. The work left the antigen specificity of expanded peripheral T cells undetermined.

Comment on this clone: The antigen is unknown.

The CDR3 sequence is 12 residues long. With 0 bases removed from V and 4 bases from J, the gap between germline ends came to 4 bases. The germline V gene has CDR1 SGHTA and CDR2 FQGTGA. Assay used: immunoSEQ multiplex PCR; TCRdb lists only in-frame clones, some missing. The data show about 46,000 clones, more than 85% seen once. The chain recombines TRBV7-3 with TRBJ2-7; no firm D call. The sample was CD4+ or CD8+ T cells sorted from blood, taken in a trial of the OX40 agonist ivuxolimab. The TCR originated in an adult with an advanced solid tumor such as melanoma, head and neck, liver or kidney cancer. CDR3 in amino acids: CASSLTGYEQYF. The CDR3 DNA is TGTGCCAGCAGCTTAACCGGATACGAGCAGTACTTC.